The 30 T cell receptor beta chains below come from one sample, sequenced in a study of post-analysis software for immune sequencing data. Findings and limits, study-wide: About 5 TRBV segments were significantly more frequent in patients than in controls. TRBV5-6, TRBV5-1 and TRBV20-1 were among these segments.

Their antigens are not known. Sequencing libraries made from TCR beta cDNA carried unique molecular identifiers. Using its own MiXCR run on the PCR reads, TCRdb lists one record per CDR3 protein. The table lists approximately 460,000 distinct CDR3 sequences, 40% to 55% of them singletons. Sequenced: blood. The receptors were sampled from a girl aged 5-17 years with multiple sclerosis.

Only a few counts were recorded for this clonotype. This chain links TRBV19 with TRBJ2-7, with 10 nucleotides matching TRBD2. CDR1 is LNHDA, CDR2 SQIVND, per germline (reference sequence). V was clipped by 7 bases and J by 1 base; unmatched bases: 10. The CDR3 spans 16 residues. CDR3 in DNA: TGTGCCAGTACCGACGGAGCGGGAGGGGAATCCTACGAGCAGTACTTC. Protein: CASTDGAGGESYEQYF.

This clonotype was recorded many times. The chain joins TRBV29-1 to TRBJ2-3, with D possibly matching TRBD2 (6 bases). Per germline, CDR1 SQVTM and CDR2 ANQGSEA. The ends were cut back, 7 bases at V and 5 bases at J, with 7 bases in the middle. The CDR3 is 10 amino acids. The CDR3 reads CSGGEDTQYF. Here the CDR3 DNA reads TGCAGCGGGGGGGAAGATACGCAGTATTTT.

The chain employs TRBV5-1 and TRBJ2-1; 9 bases are a match to TRBD2. The CDR3 is 15 amino acids. CDR1 is SGHRS and CDR2 is YFSETQ in the germline V gene. Losses at the gene ends were 0 bases for V and 7 bases for J; bases not matched to a gene: 5. CDR3 in DNA: TGCGCCAGCAGCTTGGGTAGCGGGGGAAGTAATGAGCAGTTCTTC. Translated, it gives CASSLGSGGSNEQFF. The variable domain in full, completed from reference TRBV5-1 and TRBJ2-1, reads KAGVTQTPRYLIKTRGQQVTLSCSPISGHRSVSWYQQTPGQGLQFLFEYFSETQRNKGNFPGRFSGRQFSNSRSEMNVSTLELGDSALYLCASSLGSGGSNEQFFGPGTRLTVL.

The rearrangement uses TRBV27 and TRBJ2-1, with TRBD1 as a possible D gene (5 bases). Germline CDR1 and CDR2: MNHEY and SMNVEV (reference sequence). V was clipped by 6 bases and J by 0 bases, with 12 bases between them. This CDR3 spans 15 amino acids. CDR3 sequence (DNA): TGTGCCAGCAGGGGGTTGCAGGGCTCCTACAATGAGCAGTTCTTC. This gives the protein CASRGLQGSYNEQFF.

This clonotype was counted a few times. Germline and junction disagree at one end, which may indicate a read error. J is TRBJ2-3 and V is TRBV7-7, with 7 bases identical to TRBD2. CDR3 length equals 14 residues. The germline V gene has CDR1 SSHAT and CDR2 FNYEAQ (reference sequence). CDR3 region: CASSLRGRGDTQYF. CDR3 sequence (DNA): TGTGCTAGCAGCTTACGCGGGAGAGGGGATACGCAGTATTTT.

The gene calls are TRBV4-3 and TRBJ2-3; D uncertain. Trimming cost V 3 bases and J 6 bases, with 10 bases left between them. This CDR3 contains 13 residues. Germline CDR1 LGHNA, CDR2 YSLEER. CDR3 protein: CASSHGLRDTQYF. CDR3 sequence (DNA): TGCGCCAGCAGCCACGGGCTACGGGATACGCAGTATTTT.

This clonotype was seen just once. One base away lies a much larger clone, so this may be a sequencing read error. The rearrangement uses TRBV11-2 and TRBJ2-1, with 9 bases identical to TRBD2. V gave up 1 base and J gave up 6 bases; unmatched junction bases: 13. CDR1 is SGHAT and CDR2 is FQNNGV in the germline V gene. The CDR3 has 18 amino acids. CDR3 in amino acids: CASSLGQFLAGKGNEQFF. The CDR3 bases are TGTGCCAGCAGCTTAGGCCAATTTCTAGCGGGAAAAGGCAATGAGCAGTTCTTC.

V usage is TRBV13 and J usage is TRBJ2-3; D is uncertain. Germline values: CDR1 PRHDT, CDR2 FYEKMQ (reference sequence). V lost 5 bases to trimming and J lost 1 base, with 7 bases between them. The CDR3 has 13 residues. CDR3 sequence (DNA): TGTGCCAGCAGCACTTCTGGCACAGATACGCAGTATTTT. It is translated as CASSTSGTDTQYF. Full variable domain (outside the CDR3, taken from reference TRBV13 and TRBJ2-3): AAGVIQSPRHLIKEKRETATLKCYPIPRHDTVYWYQQGPGQDPQFLISFYEKMQSDKGSIPDRFSAQQFSDYHSELNMSSLELGDSALYFCASSTSGTDTQYFGPGTRLTVL.

This clonotype occurred a few times. This chain uses TRBV20-1 with TRBJ2-7, with TRBD2 as a possible D gene (6 bases). From germline, CDR1 is DFQATT and CDR2 SNEGSKA (reference sequence). The germline V and J ends were trimmed by 3 bases and 3 bases, with 12 bases remaining between them. The CDR3 spans 13 residues. The CDR3 loop is CSASPGGVYEQYF. DNA of the CDR3: TGCAGTGCTAGTCCAGGAGGGGTCTACGAGCAGTACTTC.

The chain carries TRBV7-2 and TRBJ2-5, with 9 positions matching TRBD2. This CDR3 has 16 residues. Unmatched junction bases numbered 9, after V lost 2 bases and J lost 5 bases. Germline V gene data show CDR1 as SGHTA and CDR2 as FQGNSA. As DNA, the CDR3 is TGTGCCAGCAGCTTAAACCCAGCGGGAGGCGGGGAGACCCAGTACTTC. This translates into CASSLNPAGGGETQYF.

The chain couples TRBV6-5 to TRBJ2-6; TRBD1 aligns across 7 bases. The J segment lost 4 bases and the V segment lost 0 bases, leaving 3 bases of the junction unmatched. The CDR3 consists of 16 residues. Germline V gene sequence: CDR1 MNHEY, CDR2 SVGAGI. The CDR3 coding sequence is TGTGCCAGCAGTTACTCGAGGGGGCTAGGGGCCAACGTCCTGACTTTC. This sequence encodes CASSYSRGLGANVLTF.

The CDR3 DNA sequence: TGCAGTGCTGGAGGCAGGTTCTCTTGGGAGACCCAGTACTTC. Its protein product is CSAGGRFSWETQYF. V and J are TRBV20-1 and TRBJ2-5; D perhaps matches TRBD2 (5 bases). Germline-derived CDR1 and CDR2 are DFQATT and SNEGSKA (reference sequence). The length of the CDR3 is 14 residues. Between the trimmed V and J ends, which lost 5 bases and 5 bases, there was a span of 18 bases.

This clonotype was seen a handful of times. The V and J genes are TRBV6-5 and TRBJ1-2; 8 nucleotides align to TRBD1. Germline values: CDR1 MNHEY, CDR2 SVGAGI. This CDR3 has 16 residues. V trimming: 6 bases; J trimming: 6 bases; junction bases outside the gene matches: 15. The CDR3 sequence is CASSPGPDRAVDGYTF. The CDR3 DNA reads as TGTGCCAGCAGCCCCGGACCGGACAGGGCCGTTGATGGCTACACCTTC.

The V gene is TRBV5-1, the J gene TRBJ2-7; D may be TRBD1 or TRBD2 (7 bases each). With 7 bases removed from V and 2 bases from J, the gap between germline ends came to 13 bases. CDR3 length: 13 residues. CDR1 and CDR2 from the germline V gene are SGHRS and YFSETQ. The CDR3 DNA follows: TGCGCCAGCTCAGGGGGGGACGCCTACGAGCAGTACTTC. Its protein product is CASSGGDAYEQYF. The full variable domain, in which reference TRBV5-1 and TRBJ2-7 provide the parts outside the CDR3, is KAGVTQTPRYLIKTRGQQVTLSCSPISGHRSVSWYQQTPGQGLQFLFEYFSETQRNKGNFPGRFSGRQFSNSRSEMNVSTLELGDSALYLCASSGGDAYEQYFGPGTRLTVT.

The J gene is TRBJ2-5, the V gene TRBV7-2, with no clear D. Germline CDR1 SGHTA, CDR2 FQGNSA. The CDR3 is made up of 15 amino acids. V lost 6 bases and J lost 0, with 14 bases in between. The CDR3 sequence is CASSHRLSYQETQYF. CDR3 DNA: TGTGCCAGCAGTCACCGACTCTCGTACCAAGAGACCCAGTACTTC.

The chain couples TRBV5-1 to TRBJ2-1, with a weak D call TRBD2 (5 bases). Germline V gene data show CDR1 as SGHRS and CDR2 as YFSETQ. The CDR3 consists of 15 residues. The V end lost 2 bases, the J end lost 2 bases, and 11 bases lay between the germline ends. The CDR3 spells CASSFGRAPYNEQFF. The CDR3 region has the DNA TGCGCCAGCAGCTTCGGGCGGGCGCCCTACAATGAGCAGTTCTTC.

The chain has TRBV6-5 and TRBJ1-2; possible D gene TRBD1, 6 bases. CDR3 length equals 13 residues. The V end was cut by 10 bases, the J end by 7 bases, with 19 bases between. Germline V gene data show CDR1 as MNHEY and CDR2 as SVGAGI. The CDR3 reads CAIKGGTFSGYTF. CDR3 coding DNA: TGTGCCATCAAGGGGGGGACATTTTCTGGCTACACCTTC.

This clonotype was seen just once. A single base separates this from a much larger clone, so it may be a read error. The rearrangement joins TRBV7-2 to TRBJ2-3; a possible D gene is TRBD1 (5 bases). Per germline, CDR1 SGHTA and CDR2 FQGNSA. Trimming took 1 base from V and 2 from J, leaving 10 bases between them. The CDR3 has 15 residues. The CDR3 sequence is CASSLGGGDTDTQYF. The CDR3 DNA follows: TGTGCCAGCAGCTTAGGGGGCGGAGACACAGATACGCAGTATTTT.

The genes are TRBV29-1 and TRBJ1-2, with D hard to call. Trimming took 4 bases from V and 2 from J, leaving 14 bases between them. This CDR3 spans 14 amino acids. Germline V gene data show CDR1 as SQVTM and CDR2 as ANQGSEA. The CDR3, as DNA: TGCAGCGTTGGGGTCAACCGGGCCAACTATGGCTACACCTTC. It yields the protein CSVGVNRANYGYTF. The variable domain in full, with the rest retrieved from reference TRBV29-1 and TRBJ1-2, is SAVISQKPSRDICQRGTSLTIQCQVDSQVTMMFWYRQQPGQSLTLIATANQGSEATYESGFVIDKFPISRPNLTFSTLTVSNMSPEDSSIYLCSVGVNRANYGYTFGSGTRLTVV.

J is TRBJ2-3 and V is TRBV10-3, with 7 bases lining up with TRBD2. The CDR3 runs to 15 residues. J was trimmed by 6 bases and V by 7 bases; bases with no gene match: 13. Germline assignment: CDR1 ENHRY and CDR2 SYGVKD. The CDR3 sequence is CAINPWPSGADTQYF. The DNA of the CDR3 is TGTGCCATCAATCCCTGGCCTAGCGGAGCGGATACGCAGTATTTT.

This chain uses TRBV28 with TRBJ2-3; 12 bases fit TRBD2. The CDR3 has 19 amino acids. The germline V gene has CDR1 MDHEN and CDR2 SYDVKM. With V trimmed by 2 bases and J by 4 bases, 13 bases remained unmatched. The CDR3: CASSLRNFRLAGVADTQYF. The CDR3 bases are TGTGCCAGCAGTTTACGGAACTTCAGACTAGCGGGAGTCGCAGATACGCAGTATTTT.

The chain is built from TRBV20-1 and TRBJ2-1, with 11 bases lining up with TRBD2. CDR1 and CDR2 (germline): DFQATT, SNEGSKA (reference sequence). This CDR3 region has 15 residues. J was trimmed by 2 bases and V by 3 bases; bases with no gene match: 3. The CDR3 region has the DNA TGCAGTGCTAGCGGGACTAGCGGAGCCTACAATGAGCAGTTCTTC. This encodes CSASGTSGAYNEQFF.

This clonotype came up a few times. The V call is TRBV10-3, the J call TRBJ2-5; TRBD1 aligns across 7 bases. The J call is doubtful: the DNA matches TRBJ2-7 better. The length of the CDR3 is 15 residues. Germline CDR1 reads ENHRY; CDR2 reads SYGVKD. The CDR3 region has the DNA TGTGCCATCAGTGAGATGGTAGGGGGCGGTTACGAGCAGTACTTC. It codes for CAISEMVGGGYEQYF.

This clonotype was detected only a few times. The CDR3 loop is CASSPRQGGTNTEAFF. As DNA, the CDR3 is TGTGCCAGCTCACCCAGACAGGGAGGGACGAACACTGAAGCTTTCTTT. The chain joins TRBV18 to TRBJ1-1, with 7 positions matching TRBD1. The V gene's germline CDR1 is KGHSH and CDR2 LQKENI. CDR3 length: 16 amino acids. V lost 3 bases to trimming and J lost 1 base; unmatched junction nucleotides: 8.

As DNA, the CDR3 is TGTGCCAGCAGCTTAGACCCAACTAGCGGGAGGGGCGGGCAGTACTTC. Translated, it gives CASSLDPTSGRGGQYF. The genes are TRBV7-2 and TRBJ2-4; 13 bases fit TRBD2. Germline V CDR1 and CDR2: SGHTA, FQGNSA. The CDR3 totals 16 residues. Trimming at V came to 1 base and at J to 13 bases, leaving 10 bases not matched to a gene. The variable domain in full, with the rest retrieved from reference TRBV7-2 and TRBJ2-4, is GAGVSQSPSNKVTEKGKDVELRCDPISGHTALYWYRQSLGQGLEFLIYFQGNSAPDKSGLPSDRFSAERTGGSVSTLTIQRTQQEDSAVYLCASSLDPTSGRGGQYFGAGTRLSVL.

The genes are TRBV10-1 and TRBJ1-2; 7 bases line up with TRBD1. Germline loops: CDR1 WNHNN, CDR2 SYGVQD (reference sequence). The CDR3 extends over 13 amino acids. With 4 bases clipped from V and 5 bases from J, the junction kept 4 bases outside the gene matches. The CDR3 DNA sequence: TGCGCCAGCAGTGCGGGACAGACTTATGGCTACACCTTC. Translation: CASSAGQTYGYTF.

There are a few counts of this clonotype. J is TRBJ2-5 and V is TRBV6-1; unclear D gene. The CDR3 spans 13 residues. Between the trimmed V and J ends, which lost 5 bases and 4 bases, there was a span of 11 bases. CDR1 and CDR2 from the germline V gene are MNHNS and SASEGT. DNA of the CDR3: TGTGCCAGCAGTCCAAGGCGCCGAGAGACCCAGTACTTC. Its translation is CASSPRRRETQYF.

This clonotype was found a few times. A read error may produce the germline difference seen at one junction end. This rearrangement joins TRBV27 to TRBJ1-6; D uncertain. Looked up from germline, CDR1 is MNHEY and CDR2 is SMNVEV (reference sequence). The CDR3 runs to 14 residues. CDR3 nucleotide sequence: TGTGCCAGCAGTCTATCGGAGGTCAATTCACCCCTCCACTTT. The encoded protein is CASSLSEVNSPLHF.

The sample holds one count of this clonotype. The chain links TRBV29-1 to TRBJ1-2; D might be TRBD1 (5 bases). The CDR3 contains 14 residues. V was cut by 1 base and J by 1 base, with 10 bases left in between. The germline gives CDR1 SQVTM, CDR2 ANQGSEA. CDR3 nucleotide sequence: TGCAGCGTTGAAGGCCCCGGGGGTAACTATGGCTACACCTTC. Encoded protein: CSVEGPGGNYGYTF. The variable domain in full, completed from reference TRBV29-1 and TRBJ1-2, reads SAVISQKPSRDICQRGTSLTIQCQVDSQVTMMFWYRQQPGQSLTLIATANQGSEATYESGFVIDKFPISRPNLTFSTLTVSNMSPEDSSIYLCSVEGPGGNYGYTFGSGTRLTVV.

The CDR3 sequence: CASSLDHRGGDGYTF. The CDR3, as DNA: TGTGCCAGCAGCTTAGATCACAGGGGAGGGGATGGCTACACCTTC. V and J are TRBV11-2 and TRBJ1-2; 7 bases fit TRBD1. CDR3 length equals 15 residues. Germline values: CDR1 SGHAT, CDR2 FQNNGV. Trimming at V came to 0 bases and at J to 6 bases, leaving 7 bases not matched to a gene. Full variable domain (outside the CDR3, taken from reference TRBV11-2 and TRBJ1-2): EAGVAQSPRYKIIEKRQSVAFWCNPISGHATLYWYQQILGQGPKLLIQFQNNGVVDDSQLPKDRFSAERLKGVDSTLKIQPAKLEDSAVYLCASSLDHRGGDGYTFGSGTRLTVV.